This T cell receptor (beta chain) was recorded in a study of cytotoxic CD8 clonotypes in ibrutinib-treated CLL. This clone has only one observation. The table came from immunoSEQ multiplex PCR; TCRdb's copy has only in-frame clones and leaves some out. In the table there are some 47,000 clones, roughly 57% of which are singletons. Germline CDR1 reads SNHLY; CDR2 reads FYNNEI. Trimming left V 2 bases short and J 7 bases short, with 15 bases between. The CDR3 has 16 residues. Sequencing was performed on PBMCs, taken after 24 months of ibrutinib treatment. The receptor was isolated from a human donor with chronic lymphocytic leukemia. The chain links TRBV2 to TRBJ1-6, with D perhaps TRBD1 (5 bases). The CDR3 DNA sequence: TGTGCCAGCAGTGAATCGGGAGGGGCGCACAATTCACCCCTCCACTTT. Residues: CASSESGGAHNSPLHF.